Described below is a single T cell receptor beta chain sequence and its context. No antigen is known for it. The sample comes from a study of T cells in localized non-small cell lung cancer. Study conclusions and caveats: Adjacent uninvolved lung had the highest clonality, suggesting focused antigen responses. Sequencing was restricted to one tumor region; therefore, heterogeneity remains possible. Appearances in adjacent lung were noted for a median approximately 52 of the top 100 tumor clones.

This table comes from immunoSEQ multiplex PCR, and its TCRdb copy is limited to in-frame clones, with some not included. The sample lists some 11,000 clones, 65% to 90% seen once, with roughly 20% in the top ten. The CDR3 runs to 18 residues. CDR1 SGHVS and CDR2 FQNEAQ come from the germline V gene. The V end lost 4 bases, the J end lost 0 bases, and 19 bases lay between the germline ends. The sequence was collected from a female donor older than 55 with stage II lung adenocarcinoma. The sequencing used peripheral blood mononuclear cells, collected before any cancer treatment. V gene TRBV7-8 combines with J gene TRBJ1-3; D uncertain. The CDR3 region is CASSSPRRFLSSGNTIYF. In nucleotides, the CDR3 is TGTGCCAGCAGCTCACCCCGGAGGTTCCTCAGCTCTGGAAACACCATATATTTT.